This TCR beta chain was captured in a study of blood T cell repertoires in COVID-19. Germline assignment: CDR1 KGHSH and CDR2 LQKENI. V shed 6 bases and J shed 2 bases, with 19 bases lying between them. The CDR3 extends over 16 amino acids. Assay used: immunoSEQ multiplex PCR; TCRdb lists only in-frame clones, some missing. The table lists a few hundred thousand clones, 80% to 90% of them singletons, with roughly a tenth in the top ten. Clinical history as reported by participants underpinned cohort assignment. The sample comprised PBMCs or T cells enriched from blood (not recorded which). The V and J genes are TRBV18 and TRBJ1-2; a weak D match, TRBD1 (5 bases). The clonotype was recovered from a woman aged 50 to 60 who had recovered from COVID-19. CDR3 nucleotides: TGTGCCAGCTCCCCTCCGGGGGAACCCTCCAACTATGGCTACACCTTC. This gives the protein CASSPPGEPSNYGYTF.